These 9 T cell receptor beta chains were sequenced from one sample in a study of shared clonotypes between healthy human individuals. Only CD45RO-negative cells positively selected for CCR7 counted as naive CD8 cells, so terminally differentiated effector memory CD45RA+ cells were excluded. Profiled with immunoSEQ multiplex PCR; TCRdb holds only in-frame clones, not every one. Here the sample spans around 700,000 clones, about 90% being singletons. The sample comprised naive CD8+ T cells sorted from blood. These receptors were taken from a man aged 25-40 years in good health.

The V and J genes are TRBV5-6 and TRBJ2-7; no clear D gene. Germline values: CDR1 SGHDT, CDR2 YYEEEE. Trimming removed 0 bases from V and 3 bases from J, with 10 bases in between. The CDR3 extends over 14 amino acids. The CDR3 coding sequence is TGTGCCAGCAGCTTGGGTCCGTTAGGCTACGAGCAGTACTTC. Protein product: CASSLGPLGYEQYF.

In this sample, this clone turned up many times. V and J are TRBV15 and TRBJ2-1; 7 bases agree with TRBD2. The J segment lost 4 bases and the V segment lost 5 bases, leaving 8 bases of the junction unmatched. CDR1 is LNHNV, CDR2 YYDKDF, per germline (reference sequence). This CDR3 has 15 amino acids. In DNA, the CDR3 is TGTGCCACCAGCTTCAAGCGGGAAGGTTACAATGAGCAGTTCTTC. Protein product: CATSFKREGYNEQFF.

The rearrangement links TRBV5-8 to TRBJ2-7; D gene uncertain. Germline CDR1 and CDR2: SGHTS and YDEGEE. V was clipped by 0 bases and J by 2 bases, with 9 bases between them. This CDR3 is built from 14 residues. As DNA, the CDR3 is TGTGCCAGCAGCTTGGGTGACCAGACCTACGAGCAGTACTTC. It codes for CASSLGDQTYEQYF.

V gene TRBV7-9 combines with J gene TRBJ2-2, with TRBD2 matching over 11 bases. The V and J ends lost 5 bases and 0 bases, in that order; junction bases with no gene match: 2. In germline, CDR1 is SEHNR, CDR2 FQNEAQ (reference sequence). This CDR3 has 16 amino acids. The CDR3 loop reads CASSAGLAANTGELFF. CDR3 nucleotides: TGTGCCAGCAGCGCGGGACTAGCGGCGAACACCGGGGAGCTGTTTTTT.

The CDR3 here is CATSREPGTADTQYF. The CDR3 nucleotides are TGTGCCACCAGCAGAGAACCCGGGACAGCAGATACGCAGTATTTT. The chain couples TRBV15 to TRBJ2-3, with 7 bases lining up with TRBD1. CDR1 and CDR2 from the germline V gene are LNHNV and YYDKDF (reference sequence). V lost 0 bases, J lost 4 bases, and 4 bases stayed unmatched. This CDR3 comprises 15 residues.

The genes are TRBV18 and TRBJ2-7; D might be TRBD1 (5 bases). Trimming took off 3 bases at V and 4 bases at J, with 19 bases between the two ends. The length of the CDR3 is 16 residues. Per the germline V gene, CDR1 is KGHSH and CDR2 is LQKENI. CDR3 protein: CASSPGIMDTRYEQYF. The CDR3 DNA reads TGTGCCAGCTCACCGGGGATAATGGACACAAGATACGAGCAGTACTTC.

The chain's CDR3 is CASSETSGRILYF. CDR3 sequence (DNA): TGTGCCAGCAGTGAAACTAGCGGGAGAATCTTGTACTTC. The V call is TRBV27, the J call TRBJ2-7; 11 bases match TRBD2. The CDR3 runs 13 residues. V gave up 5 bases and J gave up 12 bases; unmatched junction bases: 9. Germline V gene lookup returns CDR1 MNHEY and CDR2 SMNVEV (reference sequence).

The rearrangement links TRBV18 to TRBJ2-7; TRBD1 agrees at 7 bases. The V gene end was trimmed by 5 bases and the J gene end by 5 bases; junction bases not matched to a gene: 9. Germline values: CDR1 KGHSH, CDR2 LQKENI. This CDR3 spans 14 amino acids. The CDR3 bases are TGTGCCAGCTCAACACAGACAGGGAACAACGAGCAGTACTTC. Amino acid sequence: CASSTQTGNNEQYF. The full variable domain, with the rest looked up from reference TRBV18 and TRBJ2-7, is NAGVMQNPRHLVRRRGQEARLRCSPMKGHSHVYWYRQLPEEGLKFMVYLQKENIIDESGMPKERFSAEFPKEGPSILRIQQVVRGDSAAYFCASSTQTGNNEQYFGPGTRLTVT.

V and J are TRBV7-9 and TRBJ2-7; the D is unclear. The V gene lost 4 bases and the J gene lost 7 bases, with 11 bases spanning the gap. CDR3 length: 12 residues. Looked up from germline, CDR1 is SEHNR and CDR2 is FQNEAQ (reference sequence). This CDR3 is CASSSRGWEQYF. CDR3 sequence (DNA): TGTGCCAGCAGCTCCCGAGGATGGGAGCAGTACTTC.